The 32 T cell receptor beta chains below were found in one sample sequenced in a study of T cells expressing NK-cell markers. TCRdb re-called the 5' RACE reads, yielding one record per CDR3 amino acid sequence without DNA. There are a few hundred thousand distinct CDR3 sequences in the sample, with approximately 3.6% held by the top ten. Sample: blood T cells: a sorted CD56 or NKG2C T cell subset, CD4+ or CD8+ T cells, or bulk PBMC T cells (not recorded which). These receptors were obtained from a man aged 18-30 years in good health.

V usage is TRBV28 and J usage is TRBJ2-5; TCRdb picks TRBD1, but there is no DNA to check that call. CDR1 is MDHEN, CDR2 SYDVKM, per germline. The CDR3 runs to 14 residues. The CDR3 loop reads CASFPGQGAETQYF.

The chain combines TRBV11-2 with TRBJ2-2; TCRdb picks TRBD2, but there is no DNA to check that call. The CDR3 runs 16 residues. The V gene's germline CDR1 is SGHAT and CDR2 FQNNGV. Here the CDR3 reads CASSPPPGLGTGELFF.

This chain links TRBV10-3 with TRBJ1-3. The CDR3 has 14 residues. Germline V gene data show CDR1 as ENHRY and CDR2 as SYGVKD. CDR3 protein: CAISPAEAGNTIYF.

J is TRBJ2-1 and V is TRBV4-3; TCRdb names TRBD2, which stays unverified in the absence of DNA. Germline CDR1 is LGHNA and CDR2 is YSLEER. The CDR3 length is 17 residues. The CDR3: CASSQDEWLAGYNEQFF.

This rearrangement joins TRBV12-3 or TRBV12-4 to TRBJ2-5; absent DNA, TCRdb's TRBD2 call cannot be checked. The CDR3 is 15 amino acids. The CDR3 here is CASRRTSGSYETQYF.

This chain uses TRBV5-1 with TRBJ2-4; the D call of TRBD2 rests on TCRdb alone, since no DNA is present to check it. The CDR3 covers 18 residues. The germline V gene has CDR1 SGHRS and CDR2 YFSETQ. The CDR3 loop is CASSLGKEGPFAKNIQYF. The whole variable domain, filled in from reference TRBV5-1 and TRBJ2-4, reads KAGVTQTPRYLIKTRGQQVTLSCSPISGHRSVSWYQQTPGQGLQFLFEYFSETQRNKGNFPGRFSGRQFSNSRSEMNVSTLELGDSALYLCASSLGKEGPFAKNIQYFGAGTRLSVL.

The chain employs TRBV7-8 and TRBJ2-2; there is no DNA to check the TCRdb D call of TRBD1. The CDR3 is made up of 16 amino acids. Germline V CDR1 and CDR2: SGHVS, FQNEAQ. The CDR3 loop reads CASSQTRTALTGELFF.

V and J are TRBV11-3 and TRBJ2-1; TCRdb designates TRBD1, a call that cannot be tested without DNA. Per the germline V gene, CDR1 is SGHNT and CDR2 is YENEEA. The CDR3 consists of 12 residues. The CDR3 loop is CASSLGTREQFF.

The genes are TRBV29-1 and TRBJ2-2; lacking DNA, the TRBD2 call made by TCRdb goes unchecked. This CDR3 is built from 16 residues. Germline V CDR1 and CDR2: SQVTM, ANQGSEA. The CDR3 region is CSVAPSKRESTGELFF.

The gene calls are TRBV14 and TRBJ2-1; the D call of TRBD1 rests on TCRdb alone, since no DNA is present to check it. The CDR3 sequence is 16 residues long. Germline V gene lookup returns CDR1 SGHDN and CDR2 FVKESK. CDR3 sequence reads: CASSQDVGQGYNEQFF.

This chain connects TRBV4-3 to TRBJ2-1. Germline V CDR1 and CDR2: LGHNA, YSLEER. CDR3 length: 12 amino acids. The chain's CDR3 is CASRSPTNEQFF.

V and J are TRBV7-8 and TRBJ2-7; TCRdb's D gene call, TRBD2, goes unchecked for lack of DNA. The CDR3 sequence is 15 residues long. Germline CDR1 is SGHVS and CDR2 is FQNEAQ. The CDR3 sequence: CASSLVRLAGDEQYF.

V and J are TRBV6-2 or TRBV6-3 and TRBJ2-5; there is no DNA to check the TCRdb D call of TRBD2. In germline, CDR1 is MNHEY, CDR2 SVGEGT. The CDR3 is 17 amino acids. This CDR3 reads CASSQIGLAGGQETQYF.

The chain has TRBV5-1 and TRBJ2-5; absent DNA, TCRdb's TRBD1 call cannot be checked. Germline V gene sequence: CDR1 SGHRS, CDR2 YFSETQ. The CDR3 is 15 amino acids. The CDR3 is CASQTTGTIQETQYF.

V usage is TRBV10-3 and J usage is TRBJ2-3; TCRdb selects TRBD1, and the lack of DNA leaves this call unchecked. This CDR3 has 13 residues. The germline CDR1 and CDR2 sequences are ENHRY and SYGVKD. CDR3: CAISGQGADTQYF.

The genes are TRBV4-2 and TRBJ1-1. Germline CDR1 LGHNA, CDR2 YNFKEQ. CDR3 length: 15 amino acids. The CDR3 sequence is CASSQVEQGPTEAFF.

The chain couples TRBV27 to TRBJ2-1; the TRBD1 assignment by TCRdb is unverifiable without DNA. There are 13 residues in the CDR3. The germline gives CDR1 MNHEY, CDR2 SMNVEV (reference sequence). The CDR3: CASSLFGQGEQFF.

V usage is TRBV29-1 and J usage is TRBJ1-1. Germline V gives CDR1 SQVTM, CDR2 ANQGSEA. The CDR3 length is 12 residues. The CDR3 loop reads CSVTGPSFEAFF.

This rearrangement joins TRBV2 to TRBJ1-5; TCRdb picks TRBD1, but there is no DNA to check that call. The CDR3 spans 13 residues. Germline lookup yields CDR1 SNHLY and CDR2 FYNNEI. This chain's CDR3 is CASSEGTEQPQHF.

V gene TRBV19 combines with J gene TRBJ2-1. CDR1 is LNHDA and CDR2 is SQIVND in the germline V gene (reference sequence). This CDR3 is 14 amino acids long. The CDR3 here is CASSMSVMGNEQFF.

This sequence joins TRBV20-1 and TRBJ2-4. The CDR3 runs 14 residues. Germline V gene data show CDR1 as DFQATT and CDR2 as SNEGSKA (reference sequence). This chain's CDR3 is CSARDLKPANIQYF.

The chain links TRBV30 to TRBJ2-7. CDR3 size: 12 residues. Germline lookup yields CDR1 GTSNPN and CDR2 SVGIG (reference sequence). The CDR3 spells CAWRGRSYEQYF.

The J gene is TRBJ1-6, the V gene TRBV20-1. The CDR3 runs to 17 residues. Germline V CDR1 and CDR2: DFQATT, SNEGSKA (reference sequence). CDR3 region: CSARREVGLSGHSPLHF.

The V call is TRBV29-1, the J call TRBJ1-4; the D gene TCRdb calls, TRBD1, cannot be checked with no DNA. The length of the CDR3 is 15 residues. CDR1 SQVTM and CDR2 ANQGSEA come from the germline V gene. CDR3 in amino acids: CSVEDLGTGGEKLFF.

The rearrangement links TRBV12-3 or TRBV12-4 to TRBJ2-7; lacking DNA, the TRBD1 call made by TCRdb goes unchecked. The CDR3 totals 11 residues. The CDR3 spells CASTQGYEQYF.

The V gene is TRBV10-3, the J gene TRBJ2-3; no DNA is available, so the TRBD2 call from TCRdb remains unchecked. The V gene's germline CDR1 is ENHRY and CDR2 SYGVKD. This CDR3 has 15 amino acids. The CDR3 reads CAISSGGSGTDTQYF.

The chain links TRBV27 to TRBJ2-2; with no DNA, the TCRdb D assignment of TRBD1 cannot be verified. Per the germline V gene, CDR1 is MNHEY and CDR2 is SMNVEV (reference sequence). The CDR3 covers 14 residues. Here the CDR3 reads CASSLSGRGGELFF.

The chain uses TRBV27 and TRBJ1-2; TCRdb designates TRBD1, a call that cannot be tested without DNA. CDR1 is MNHEY and CDR2 is SMNVEV in the germline V gene (reference sequence). CDR3 length: 13 amino acids. This CDR3 is CASTRTGGYGYTF.

V gene TRBV30 combines with J gene TRBJ2-1. Germline V gives CDR1 GTSNPN, CDR2 SVGIG (reference sequence). The CDR3 totals 13 residues. CDR3 residues: CAWRDDWYNEQFF.

The chain employs TRBV29-1 and TRBJ2-1; TCRdb's D call of TRBD2 is untestable without DNA. The CDR3 runs 16 residues. The germline V gene has CDR1 SQVTM and CDR2 ANQGSEA. CDR3 residues: CSVDPHGLASYNEQFF.

The rearrangement joins TRBV29-1 to TRBJ1-6; the TCRdb D gene call, TRBD1, has no DNA to confirm it. The germline V gene has CDR1 SQVTM and CDR2 ANQGSEA. The CDR3 totals 13 residues. CDR3 region: CSAARGYNSPLHF.

J is TRBJ2-5 and V is TRBV29-1; absent DNA, TCRdb's TRBD2 call cannot be checked. Germline V gives CDR1 SQVTM, CDR2 ANQGSEA. The CDR3 has 16 residues. The CDR3 loop is CSVESSGRVYQETQYF.